This T cell receptor beta chain was found in a study of blood T cell repertoires in COVID-19. This clone was seen just once. Authors' data handling: Reference gene primer amplification gave nucleated cell count estimates. Sequencing used immunoSEQ multiplex PCR; TCRdb keeps in-frame clones, though not all of them. V, J and clone size are those of that table, while D and trimming were read from the DNA. Of some 320,000 clones detected, just under 90% appear once; the ten largest clones hold approximately 10%. The material sequenced was peripheral blood. The receptor was isolated from a woman aged 25 to 39 with COVID-19, enrolled during active disease.

The CDR3 DNA follows: TGTGCCAGCAGCCAAGTCCTCCCCGGACAGGGTGGTATCTATGGCTACACCTTC. Its translation: CASSQVLPGQGGIYGYTF. V usage is TRBV3-1 (or the pseudogene TRBV3-2) and J usage is TRBJ1-2; 8 bases are a match to TRBD1. This CDR3 is 18 amino acids long. V was clipped by 1 base and J by 4 bases; unmatched bases: 14. In germline, CDR1 is LGHDT, CDR2 YNNKEL (reference sequence).